This T cell receptor beta chain was captured by sequencing in a study of tumor-infiltrating lymphocytes in localized non-small cell lung cancer. TCRdb's copy holds only in-frame clones and misses some; the assay was immunoSEQ multiplex PCR. The sample has about 9,200 clones, about 80% seen once. Germline CDR1 reads MDHEN; CDR2 reads SYDVKM. The CDR3 has 16 amino acids. The V and J ends lost 3 bases and 2 bases, in that order; junction bases with no gene match: 7. The V and J genes are TRBV28 and TRBJ2-1, with 7 bases aligning to TRBD1. This TCR was sampled from a human donor with non-small cell lung cancer. The specimen was uninvolved lung tissue not adjacent to the tumor. In DNA form, the CDR3 reads TGTGCCAGCAGTTTCTACTCAGGGACAGCCTACAATGAGCAGTTCTTC. Residues: CASSFYSGTAYNEQFF.